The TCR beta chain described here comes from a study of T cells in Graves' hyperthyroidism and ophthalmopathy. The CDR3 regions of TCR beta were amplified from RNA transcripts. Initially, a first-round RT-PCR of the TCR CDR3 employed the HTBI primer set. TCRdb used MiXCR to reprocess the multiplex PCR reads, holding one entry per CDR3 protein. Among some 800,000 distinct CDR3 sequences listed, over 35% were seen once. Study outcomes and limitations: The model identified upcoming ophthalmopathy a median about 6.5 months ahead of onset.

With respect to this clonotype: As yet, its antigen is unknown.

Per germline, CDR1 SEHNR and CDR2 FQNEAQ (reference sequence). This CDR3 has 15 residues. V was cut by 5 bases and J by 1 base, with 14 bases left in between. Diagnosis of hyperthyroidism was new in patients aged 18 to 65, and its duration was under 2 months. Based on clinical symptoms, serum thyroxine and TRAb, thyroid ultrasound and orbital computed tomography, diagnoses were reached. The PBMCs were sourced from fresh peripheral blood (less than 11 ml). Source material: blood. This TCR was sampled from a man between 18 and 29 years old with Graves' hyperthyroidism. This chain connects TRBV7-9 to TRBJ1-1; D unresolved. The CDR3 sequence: CASSQVPLGNTEAFF. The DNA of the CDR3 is TGTGCCAGCAGCCAGGTGCCGTTAGGGAACACTGAAGCTTTCTTT.